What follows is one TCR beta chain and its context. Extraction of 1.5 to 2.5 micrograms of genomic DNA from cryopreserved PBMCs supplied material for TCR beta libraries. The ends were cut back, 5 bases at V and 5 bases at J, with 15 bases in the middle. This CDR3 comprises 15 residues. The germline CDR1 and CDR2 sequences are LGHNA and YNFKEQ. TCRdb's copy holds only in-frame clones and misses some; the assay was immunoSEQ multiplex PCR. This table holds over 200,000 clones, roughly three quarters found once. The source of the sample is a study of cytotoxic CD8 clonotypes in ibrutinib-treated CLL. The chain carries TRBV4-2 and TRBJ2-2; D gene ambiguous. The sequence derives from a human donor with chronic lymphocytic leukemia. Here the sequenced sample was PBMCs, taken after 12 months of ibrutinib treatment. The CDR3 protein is CASSLHVPPTGELFF. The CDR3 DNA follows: TGTGCCAGCAGCTTACACGTCCCTCCTACCGGGGAGCTGTTTTTT.